This TCR beta chain was identified during a study of T cell changes during pregnancy in multiple sclerosis. Using immunoSEQ multiplex PCR, the repertoire was profiled, and TCRdb retains in-frame clones only, with some absent. The sample comprises 90,000 to 120,000 clones, under 95% of which are singletons, and 0.78% rests with the top ten. The CDR3 extends over 14 amino acids. The trim removed 4 bases at V and 5 bases at J, leaving 1 base unmatched. CDR1 is MNHNS, CDR2 SASEGT, per germline. The chain couples TRBV6-1 to TRBJ1-5; 11 bases are shared with TRBD1. This sequence originates from a female donor in good health, enrolled as a control in a pregnancy study. The sample was peripheral blood, taken in the third trimester of pregnancy. The CDR3: CASSGTGGYQPQHF. For the CDR3, the DNA is TGTGCCAGCAGTGGGACAGGGGGCTATCAGCCCCAGCATTTT.